Below, 6 T cell receptor beta chains from the same sample are listed, as sequenced in a study of T cells in Graves' hyperthyroidism and ophthalmopathy. TCR beta CDR3 sequences were amplified from RNA transcripts. HTBI primers drove first-round RT-PCR of the TCR CDR3. TCRdb reprocessed the multiplex PCR reads via MiXCR and lists one record per CDR3 protein. The table records 400,000 or so distinct CDR3 sequences, roughly 13% of them present only once. Sequencing was carried out using blood. The receptors shown here come from a man aged 50-60 years with Graves' ophthalmopathy.

This clonotype has a handful of counts. This chain connects TRBV13 to TRBJ2-7; perhaps D is TRBD1 or TRBD2 (5 bases each). The V gene's germline CDR1 is PRHDT and CDR2 FYEKMQ (reference sequence). The V and J ends lost 2 bases and 6 bases respectively, with 11 bases between them. CDR3 length: 13 amino acids. CDR3 bases: TGTGCCAGCAGCTTAATGTCGAGGGGCGAGCAGTACTTC. Translated: CASSLMSRGEQYF.

This clonotype came up many times. V and J are TRBV5-5 and TRBJ1-5, with unresolved D. Trimming shortened V by 1 base and J by 5 bases, and 7 bases separated the two germline ends. This CDR3 is built from 13 residues. Germline loops: CDR1 SGHKS, CDR2 YYEKEE (reference sequence). This chain's CDR3 is CASSLRSDQPQHF. The CDR3 DNA reads TGTGCCAGCAGCTTGAGGAGTGATCAGCCCCAGCATTTT. Drawing the rest from reference TRBV5-5 and TRBJ1-5, the complete variable domain is DAGVTQSPTHLIKTRGQQVTLRCSPISGHKSVSWYQQVLGQGPQFIFQYYEKEERGRGNFPDRFSARQFPNYSSELNVNALLLGDSALYLCASSLRSDQPQHFGDGTRLSIL.

There are a few counts of this clonotype. CDR3 sequence (DNA): TGTGCCAGCAGTTTATCGGGCAGAAAAGCTTTCTTT. It specifies CASSLSGRKAFF. The chain carries TRBV27 and TRBJ1-1; D is ambiguous. The germline V gene encodes CDR1 MNHEY and CDR2 SMNVEV (reference sequence). CDR3 length: 12 amino acids. Trimming left V 0 bases short and J 9 bases short, with 8 bases between.

The V gene is TRBV14, the J gene TRBJ2-5; a weak D match, TRBD1 (6 bases). This CDR3 region has 14 residues. The V and J ends lost 2 bases and 3 bases respectively, with 10 bases between them. Germline V gene sequence: CDR1 SGHDN, CDR2 FVKESK. CDR3 coding DNA: TGTGCCAGCAGCCAATATGAGGGGGAAGAGACCCAGTACTTC. Residues: CASSQYEGEETQYF.

The rearrangement uses TRBV20-1 and TRBJ2-1; 9 bases are a match to TRBD2. CDR1 is DFQATT, CDR2 SNEGSKA, per germline (reference sequence). This CDR3 spans 13 amino acids. In nucleotides, the CDR3 is TGCGGCATTTCTAGCGGGGCTGACAATGAGCAGTTCTTC. It translates to CGISSGADNEQFF.

This clonotype was seen a handful of times. The V and J genes are TRBV2 and TRBJ2-2; 14 bases line up with TRBD2. V trimming: 8 bases; J trimming: 7 bases; junction bases outside the gene matches: 9. The CDR3 runs to 16 residues. Germline values: CDR1 SNHLY, CDR2 FYNNEI. For the CDR3, the DNA is TGTGCCAGCCGGAGGACTAGCGGGAGGATGATCGGGGAGCTGTTTTTT. As protein: CASRRTSGRMIGELFF.